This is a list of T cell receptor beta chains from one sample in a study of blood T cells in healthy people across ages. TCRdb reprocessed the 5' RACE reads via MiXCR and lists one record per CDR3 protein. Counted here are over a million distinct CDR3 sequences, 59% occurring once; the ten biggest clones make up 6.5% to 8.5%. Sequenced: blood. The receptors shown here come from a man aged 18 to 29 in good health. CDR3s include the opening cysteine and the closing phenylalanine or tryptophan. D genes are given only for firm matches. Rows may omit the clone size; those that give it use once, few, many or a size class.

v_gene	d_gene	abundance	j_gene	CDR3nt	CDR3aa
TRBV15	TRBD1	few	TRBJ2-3	TGTGCCACCAGCCGTGGGGACAGGCCAGCAGGAGATACGCAGTATTTT	CATSRGDRPAGDTQYF
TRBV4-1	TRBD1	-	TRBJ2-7	TGCGCCAGCAGCCAAGTAGGACAGGCAGACGACTACGAGCAGTACTTC	CASSQVGQADDYEQYF
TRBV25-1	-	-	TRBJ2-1	TGTGCCAGCAGTGGTTCCGGGGACGGCCTTCCGGGGAATGAGCAGTTCTTC	CASSGSGDGLPGNEQFF
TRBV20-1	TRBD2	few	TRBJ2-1	TGCAGTGCTAGAGATATCAGCGGGAGAATCAATGAGCAGTTCTTC	CSARDISGRINEQFF
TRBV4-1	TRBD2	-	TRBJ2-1	TGCGCCAGCAGCCAAGGGGGGACTAGAGGTGAGCAGTTCTTC	CASSQGGTRGEQFF
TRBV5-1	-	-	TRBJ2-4	TGCGCCAGCACCCCGGAAGAGCAGTACTTC	CASTPEEQYF
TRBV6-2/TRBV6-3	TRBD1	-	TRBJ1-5	TGTGCCAGCGGTCAAGGGGGACAGGGCGGCAATCAGCCCCAGCATTTT	CASGQGGQGGNQPQHF
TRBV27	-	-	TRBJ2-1	TGTGCCAGCAGCCGAACAGGGAACCTTAGGAATGAACAGTTCTTC	CASSRTGNLRNEQFF
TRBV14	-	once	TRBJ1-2	TGTGCCAGCAGCCAAGCCATGCTAACAGAGCTCTATGGCTACACCTTC	CASSQAMLTELYGYTF
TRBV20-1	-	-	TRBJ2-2	TGCAGTGCTAGGTTCGGGGTAAACACCGGGGAGCTGTTTTTT	CSARFGVNTGELFF
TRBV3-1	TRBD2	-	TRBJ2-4	TGTGCCAGCAGCCACCGTGGGCTAGCGGGCCCTGAAGCCAAAAACATTCAGTACTTC	CASSHRGLAGPEAKNIQYF
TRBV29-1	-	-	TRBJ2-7	TGCAGCGTTGATTGGGGCGGGAACTACGAGCAGTACTTC	CSVDWGGNYEQYF
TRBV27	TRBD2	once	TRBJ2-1	TGTGCCAGCAGTAAACTAGCGGGACCAGGCAATGAGCAGTTCTTC	CASSKLAGPGNEQFF
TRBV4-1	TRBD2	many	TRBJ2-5	TGCGCCAGCAGCCAGGCAAGACTAGCGGGCGGGGAGACCCAGTACTTC	CASSQARLAGGETQYF
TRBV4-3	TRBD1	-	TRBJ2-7	TGCGCCAGCAGCCAAGAAGGGCCAGGGGGTGCCTACGAGCAGTACTTC	CASSQEGPGGAYEQYF
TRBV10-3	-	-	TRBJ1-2	TGTGCCATCAGTGACCAGGGATCCGATGGCTACACCTTC	CAISDQGSDGYTF
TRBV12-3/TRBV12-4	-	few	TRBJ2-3	TGTGCCAGCAGTTGGTCCGGGGTTGGAGATACGCAGTATTTT	CASSWSGVGDTQYF
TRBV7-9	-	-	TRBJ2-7	TGTGCCAGCAGCTTCGGAGTCGAGGTGAACCACGAGCAGTACTTC	CASSFGVEVNHEQYF
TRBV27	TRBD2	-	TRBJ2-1	TGTGCCAGCAGTTTAACGCCGACTAGCGGGGGCAGCAATGAGCAGTTCTTC	CASSLTPTSGGSNEQFF
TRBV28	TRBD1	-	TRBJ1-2	TGTGCCAGCGATGACAGGGCCCGAAATTACTATGGCTACACCTTC	CASDDRARNYYGYTF
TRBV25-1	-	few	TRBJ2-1	TGTGCCAGCAGTGAAACGGGGGCCTACAATGAGCAGTTCTTC	CASSETGAYNEQFF
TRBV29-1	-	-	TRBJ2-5	TGCAGCGTTGATGAGGGGGGTCGGGGTCAAGAGACCCAGTACTTC	CSVDEGGRGQETQYF
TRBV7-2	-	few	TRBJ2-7	TGTGCCAGCAGCGACATTTCAAGCTCCTACGAGCAGTACTTC	CASSDISSSYEQYF
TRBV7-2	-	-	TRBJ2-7	TGTGCCAGCAGCTTCAGGCGGAGAGATTACGAGCAGTACTTC	CASSFRRRDYEQYF
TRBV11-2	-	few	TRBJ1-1	TGTGCCAGCAGCCCCCCGTCGGGGGGAATCACTGAAGCTTTCTTT	CASSPPSGGITEAFF
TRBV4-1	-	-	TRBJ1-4	TGCGCCAGCAGCCAAATCGGAGGGCGGCGGGGGGAAAAACTGTTTTTT	CASSQIGGRRGEKLFF
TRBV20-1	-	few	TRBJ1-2	TGCAGTGCTGGAGGTAGGGCCCCGTTTGGGGGCTACACCTTC	CSAGGRAPFGGYTF
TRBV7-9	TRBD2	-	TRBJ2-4	TGTGCCAGCAGCTTATGGGGACTAGCGGACAGAGGCATTCAGTACTTC	CASSLWGLADRGIQYF
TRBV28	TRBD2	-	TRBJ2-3	TGTGCCAGCTGGGGCGGGGGAGATACGCAGTATTTT	CASWGGGDTQYF
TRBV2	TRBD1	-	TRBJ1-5	TGTGCCAGCAGACCGGGACAGTACAATCAGCCCCAGCATTTT	CASRPGQYNQPQHF
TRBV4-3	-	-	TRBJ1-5	TGCGCCAGCAGCCAAGATCTACCCTTGGCAGGGTGGGATCAGCCCCAGCATTTT	CASSQDLPLAGWDQPQHF
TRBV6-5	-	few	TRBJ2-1	TGTGCCAGCAGGGTGGGGGAGGACTACAATGAGCAGTTCTTC	CASRVGEDYNEQFF
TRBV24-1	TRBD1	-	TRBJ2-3	TGTGCCACCAGTGATTTCCCCAGGGGGCTTACGCAGTATTTT	CATSDFPRGLTQYF
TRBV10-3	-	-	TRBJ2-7	TGTGCCATCAGTGGACCGGGACATCCAACCGAGCAGTACTTC	CAISGPGHPTEQYF
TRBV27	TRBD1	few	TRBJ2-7	TGTGCCAGCAGGTTGGGGACAGGGCCCTACGAGCAGTACTTC	CASRLGTGPYEQYF
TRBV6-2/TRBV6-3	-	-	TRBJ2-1	TGTGCCAGCTTAGGGGCACACTCGCGTTCGGGGCAGTTCTTC	CASLGAHSRSGQFF
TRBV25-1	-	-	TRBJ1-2	TGTGCCAGCAGTGAACCCGGGGGGAGACCTAACTATGGCTACACCTTC	CASSEPGGRPNYGYTF
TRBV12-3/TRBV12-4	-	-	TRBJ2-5	TGTGCCAGCGAACTCAGGGGAGAGACCCAGTACTTC	CASELRGETQYF
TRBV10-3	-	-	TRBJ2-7	TGTGCCATCAGTGAGCCCTATAACAGGGACGAGCAGTACTTC	CAISEPYNRDEQYF
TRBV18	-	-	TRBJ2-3	TGTGCCAGCTCATCCCAGGGGCAGACAGATACGCAGTATTTT	CASSSQGQTDTQYF
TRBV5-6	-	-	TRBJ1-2	TGTGCCAGCAGCTGGACGGGACACCCATGGGGTGGCTACACCTTC	CASSWTGHPWGGYTF
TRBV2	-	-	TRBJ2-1	TGTGCCAGCAGGACCCTTAAACTCGACAGTACCCTCTACAATGAGCAGTTCTTT	CASRTLKLDSTLYNEQFF
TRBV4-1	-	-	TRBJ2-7	TGCGCCAGCAGCCAACCTGGGGTAGACGGGTCCTACGAGCAGTACTTC	CASSQPGVDGSYEQYF
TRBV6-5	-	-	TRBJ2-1	TGTGCCAGCAGTTACGACCTGGACAATGAGCAGTTCTTC	CASSYDLDNEQFF
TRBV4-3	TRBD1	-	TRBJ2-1	TGCGCCAGCAGCCAGTCGGACAGGGGCATCGGTGAGCAGTTCTTC	CASSQSDRGIGEQFF
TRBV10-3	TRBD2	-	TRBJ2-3	TGTGCCATCAGTGAAAGCGGGGGGGCGCCAGATACGCAGTATTTT	CAISESGGAPDTQYF
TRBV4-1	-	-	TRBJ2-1	TGCGCCAGCAGCCAACCAGCGGATGCCTACAATGAGCAGTTCTTC	CASSQPADAYNEQFF
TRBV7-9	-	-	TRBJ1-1	TGTGCCAGCAGCTTAGTAACGGGGGACACTGAAGCTTTCTTT	CASSLVTGDTEAFF
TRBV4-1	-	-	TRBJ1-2	TGCGCCAGCAGCCATAAGAATTCCTATGGCTACACCTTC	CASSHKNSYGYTF
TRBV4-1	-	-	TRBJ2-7	TGCGCCAGCAGCCATGAACAGGGCTCCTACGAGCAGTACTTC	CASSHEQGSYEQYF
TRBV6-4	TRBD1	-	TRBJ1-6	TGTGCCGGAGGACACCAGGGGGCTTCCTCCTATAATTCACCCCTCCACTTT	CAGGHQGASSYNSPLHF
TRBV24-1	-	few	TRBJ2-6	TGTGCCACCAGTGACCCAAGAACGTTCCCCGGGGCCAACGTCCTGACTTTC	CATSDPRTFPGANVLTF
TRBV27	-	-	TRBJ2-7	TGTGCCAGCAGTTTAGGGCAGGGGATCGCCTACGAGCAGTACTTC	CASSLGQGIAYEQYF
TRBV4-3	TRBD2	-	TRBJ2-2	TGCGCCAGCAGCCAAGTGGGACTAGCGGGGGGAAAAGTCGGGGAGCTGTTTTTT	CASSQVGLAGGKVGELFF
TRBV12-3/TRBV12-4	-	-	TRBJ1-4	TGTGCCAGCAGCTGGGGGGGAGGGGCGGCAACTAATGAAAAACTGTTTTTT	CASSWGGGAATNEKLFF
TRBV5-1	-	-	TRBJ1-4	TGCGCCAGCAGCTTGGTTTCGGGGACACCAACTAATGAAAAACTGTTTTTT	CASSLVSGTPTNEKLFF
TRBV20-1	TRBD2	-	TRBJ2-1	TGCAGTGCTACAGATGGCGGGAGGATGGTCAATGAGCAGTTCTTC	CSATDGGRMVNEQFF
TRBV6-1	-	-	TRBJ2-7	TGCGCCAGCAGTGAAGACGGGACGGCTGGTTACGAGCAGTACTTC	CASSEDGTAGYEQYF
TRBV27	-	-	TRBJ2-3	TGTGCCAGCAGTCAAAAACTAGTCTCCGGGGTTGAGGATACGCAGTATTTT	CASSQKLVSGVEDTQYF
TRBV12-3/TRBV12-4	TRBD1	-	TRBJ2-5	TGTGCCAGCACCTCGGGGACAGGGGTGCAGTACTTC	CASTSGTGVQYF